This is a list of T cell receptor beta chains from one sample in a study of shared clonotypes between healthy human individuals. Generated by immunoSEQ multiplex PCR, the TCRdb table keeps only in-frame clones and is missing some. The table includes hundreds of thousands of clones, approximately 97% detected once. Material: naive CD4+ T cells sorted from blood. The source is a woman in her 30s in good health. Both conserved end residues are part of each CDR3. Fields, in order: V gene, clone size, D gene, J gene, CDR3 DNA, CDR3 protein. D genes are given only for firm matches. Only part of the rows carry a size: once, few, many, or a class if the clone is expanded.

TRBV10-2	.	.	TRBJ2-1	TGCGCCAGCAGTTTCCAAGACAGCCGCTCCTACAATGAGCAGTTCTTC	CASSFQDSRSYNEQFF
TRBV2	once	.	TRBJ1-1	TGTGCCAGCAGAAGTACGGGGTTTGCTTTCTTT	CASRSTGFAFF
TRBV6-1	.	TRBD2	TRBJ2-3	TGTGCCAGCGGAGGGAGGGCCGGGAACACAGATACGCAGTATTTT	CASGGRAGNTDTQYF
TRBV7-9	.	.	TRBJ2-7	TGTGCCAGCAGCCTCCGGGCAGGGGAGTACGAGCAGTACTTC	CASSLRAGEYEQYF
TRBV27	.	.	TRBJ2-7	TGTGCCAGCAGTTCTGCGGGATATACCTACGAGCAGTACTTC	CASSSAGYTYEQYF
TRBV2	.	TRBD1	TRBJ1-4	TGTGCCAGCGTGTCGGGACAGGGGAGTGAAAAACTGTTTTTT	CASVSGQGSEKLFF
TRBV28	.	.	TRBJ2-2	TGTGCCAGCAGTTTTAACACCGGGGAGCTGTTTTTT	CASSFNTGELFF
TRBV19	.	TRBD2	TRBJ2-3	TGTGCCAGTAGCCATACTAGCGACCTCACAGATACGCAGTATTTT	CASSHTSDLTDTQYF
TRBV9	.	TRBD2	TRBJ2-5	TGTGCCAGCAGCGTAGCCGGTAGCGGGAGACCCGAGACCCAGTACTTC	CASSVAGSGRPETQYF
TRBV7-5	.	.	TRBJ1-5	TGTGTCAGAAGCTTAGGGGACCAGCCCCAGCATTTT	CVRSLGDQPQHF
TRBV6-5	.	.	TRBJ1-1	TGTGCCAGCAGCTCTCGGTCGAACACTGAAGCTTTCTTT	CASSSRSNTEAFF
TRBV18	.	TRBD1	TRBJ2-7	TGTGCCAGCTCACTCGGGACAGCGGTCTCCTACGAGCAGTACTTC	CASSLGTAVSYEQYF
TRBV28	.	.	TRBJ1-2	TGTGCCAGCAGTCGCCTGCCCAATGGCTACACCTTC	CASSRLPNGYTF
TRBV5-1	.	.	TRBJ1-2	TGCGCCAGCAGCTCCCCGGACGGCGGAAGAGGGTATGGCTACACCTTC	CASSSPDGGRGYGYTF
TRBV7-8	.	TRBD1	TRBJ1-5	TGTGCCAGCAGCTCTCGACAGGGCTATAGCAATCAGCCCCAGCATTTT	CASSSRQGYSNQPQHF
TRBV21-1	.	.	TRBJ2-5	TGTGCCAGCAGCAAAGGGGGACTAGCCCATGAGACCCAGTACTTC	CASSKGGLAHETQYF
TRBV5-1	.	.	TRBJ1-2	TGCGCCAGCAGCGTGGCAGGGAACTATGGCTACACCTTC	CASSVAGNYGYTF